A selection of T cell receptor beta chains follows, all from one sample in a study of CD8+CD57+ T cells in acquired aplastic anemia. One entry per CDR3 protein, called by TCRdb with MiXCR from the reads. The data contain about 160,000 distinct CDR3 sequences, approximately 44% of them seen just once; the ten biggest clones take up over 0.95%. The sequenced sample was sorted CD4+, CD8+, or CD8+CD57+ T cells (not recorded which) from PBMCs. Receptors originate from a human donor in good health. The CDR3 runs from the conserved cysteine through the conserved F or W. Fields, in order: D gene, J gene, V gene, clone size, CDR3 DNA, CDR3 protein. D genes are given only for firm matches. Expanded clones are given a class, and other clones once, few, many or no size at all.

D: NA; J: TRBJ1-1; V: TRBV7-3; size: many; DNA: TGTGCCAGCAGCTTACAGGGAGGATTTGAAGCTTTCTTT; CDR3: CASSLQGGFEAFF
D: NA; J: TRBJ1-2; V: TRBV5-4; size: many; DNA: TGTGCCAGCAGCATAGACGCAGGGGTCTATGGCTACACCTTC; CDR3: CASSIDAGVYGYTF
D: TRBD1; J: TRBJ1-2; V: TRBV12-3/TRBV12-4; size: many; DNA: TGTGCCAGCAGTTGGGACAGGGCTGGTGGCTACACCTTC; CDR3: CASSWDRAGGYTF
D: NA; J: TRBJ1-5; V: TRBV12-3/TRBV12-4; size: few; DNA: TGTGCCAGCAGAACAGGGAATCTGCCCCAGCATTTT; CDR3: CASRTGNLPQHF
D: NA; J: TRBJ1-1; V: TRBV5-5; size: many; DNA: TGTGCCAGCAGCTTCCTCCAGGGTACTTACACTGAAGCTTTCTTT; CDR3: CASSFLQGTYTEAFF
D: NA; J: TRBJ1-6; V: TRBV2; size: NA; DNA: TGTGCCAGCAGTGCTGAACTTAACAATTCACCCCTCCACTTT; CDR3: CASSAELNNSPLHF
D: NA; J: TRBJ1-1; V: TRBV19; size: NA; DNA: TGTGCCAGTATGATGGGGGTGGCCACTGAAGCTTTCTTT; CDR3: CASMMGVATEAFF
D: TRBD2; J: TRBJ2-3; V: TRBV20-1; size: NA; DNA: TGCAGTGCTACTAATGGCGGGAGCACAGATACGCATTATTTT; CDR3: CSATNGGSTDTHYF
D: NA; J: TRBJ2-5; V: TRBV19; size: NA; DNA: TGTGCCAGTAGTCCTAGGTCGAAAGGAGAGACCCAGTACTTC; CDR3: CASSPRSKGETQYF
D: TRBD1; J: TRBJ2-7; V: TRBV7-2; size: many; DNA: TGTGCCAGCAGCTTAGCTTGGACAGGTCCCTACGAGCAGTACTTC; CDR3: CASSLAWTGPYEQYF
D: TRBD1; J: TRBJ1-3; V: TRBV10-3; size: few; DNA: TGTGCCATCAGTCCGGGACAGGGGCTGAAAACGGATGGAAACACCATATATTTT; CDR3: CAISPGQGLKTDGNTIYF
D: NA; J: TRBJ2-3; V: TRBV5-1; size: many; DNA: TGCGCCAGCAGCTTGGAATTTTTCGGAAGCACAGATACGCAGTATTTT; CDR3: CASSLEFFGSTDTQYF
D: NA; J: TRBJ1-1; V: TRBV30; size: NA; DNA: TGTGCCTGGAGTGTACTTCTTGCGAACACTGAAGCTTTCTTT; CDR3: CAWSVLLANTEAFF
D: NA; J: TRBJ2-6; V: TRBV10-1; size: many; DNA: TGCGCCAGGAGATTTGGTCCCTCCTCCCCCCTGGGGGCCAACGTCCTGACTTTC; CDR3: CARRFGPSSPLGANVLTF
D: NA; J: TRBJ2-6; V: TRBV2; size: NA; DNA: TGTGCCAGCAAAGTCTCTGGGGCCAACGTCCTGACTTTC; CDR3: CASKVSGANVLTF
D: TRBD1; J: TRBJ2-7; V: TRBV6-5; size: many; DNA: TGTGCCAGCAGGAGGACAGGTACGGACTACGAGCAGTACTTC; CDR3: CASRRTGTDYEQYF
D: NA; J: TRBJ2-5; V: TRBV20-1; size: many; DNA: TGCAGTGGGGGCCTCGGCCTAGGGACCCAGTACTTC; CDR3: CSGGLGLGTQYF
D: TRBD2; J: TRBJ2-1; V: TRBV4-1; size: NA; DNA: TGCGCCAGCAGCCGCCCTGGGACTAGCTTTCGGTACAATGAGCAGTTCTTC; CDR3: CASSRPGTSFRYNEQFF
D: TRBD1; J: TRBJ2-4; V: TRBV20-1; size: NA; DNA: TGCAGTGCTAGAACCGGGACAGGGGAAAACATTCAGTACTTC; CDR3: CSARTGTGENIQYF
D: NA; J: TRBJ1-1; V: TRBV6-1; size: few; DNA: TGTGCCAGCAGCTCCCCCATCCGGGCCCTGGGGATAGACACTGAAGCTTTCTTT; CDR3: CASSSPIRALGIDTEAFF